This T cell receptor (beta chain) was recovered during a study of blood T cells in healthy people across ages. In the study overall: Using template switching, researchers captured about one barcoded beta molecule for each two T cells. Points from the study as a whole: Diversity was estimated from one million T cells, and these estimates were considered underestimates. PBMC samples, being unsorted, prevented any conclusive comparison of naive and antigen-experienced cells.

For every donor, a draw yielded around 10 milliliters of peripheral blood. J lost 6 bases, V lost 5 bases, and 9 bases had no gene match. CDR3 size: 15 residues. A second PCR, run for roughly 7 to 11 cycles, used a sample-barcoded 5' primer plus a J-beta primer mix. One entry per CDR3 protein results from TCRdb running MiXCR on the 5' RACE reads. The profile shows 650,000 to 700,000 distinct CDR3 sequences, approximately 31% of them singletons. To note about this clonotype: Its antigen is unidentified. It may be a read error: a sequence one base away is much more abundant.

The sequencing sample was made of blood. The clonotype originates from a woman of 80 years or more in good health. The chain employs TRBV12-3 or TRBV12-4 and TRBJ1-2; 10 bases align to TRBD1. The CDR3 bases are TGTGCCAGCAGTATTCTGGACAGGGGGAAGAATGGCTACACCTTC. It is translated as CASSILDRGKNGYTF.